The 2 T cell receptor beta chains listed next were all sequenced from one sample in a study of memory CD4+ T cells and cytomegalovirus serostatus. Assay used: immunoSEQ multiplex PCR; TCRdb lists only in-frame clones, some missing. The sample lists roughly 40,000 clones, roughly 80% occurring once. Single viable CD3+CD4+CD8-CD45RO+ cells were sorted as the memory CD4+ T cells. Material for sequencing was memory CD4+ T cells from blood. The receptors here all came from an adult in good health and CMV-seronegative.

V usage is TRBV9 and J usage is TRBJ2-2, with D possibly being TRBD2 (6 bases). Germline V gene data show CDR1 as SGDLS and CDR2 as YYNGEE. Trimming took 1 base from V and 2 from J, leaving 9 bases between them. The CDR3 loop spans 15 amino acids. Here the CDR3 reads CASSVFGGNTGELFF. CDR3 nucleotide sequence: TGTGCCAGCAGCGTATTCGGGGGAAACACCGGGGAGCTGTTTTTT.

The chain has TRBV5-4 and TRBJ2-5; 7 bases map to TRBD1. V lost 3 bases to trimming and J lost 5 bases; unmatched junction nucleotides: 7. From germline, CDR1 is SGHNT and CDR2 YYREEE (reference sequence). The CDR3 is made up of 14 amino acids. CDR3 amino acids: CASSSPRGGETQYF. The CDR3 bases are TGTGCCAGCAGCTCTCCAAGAGGGGGCGAGACCCAGTACTTC.